The clone carrying this T cell receptor beta chain appeared a single time. The Seattle patients, enrolled during active infection, were followed longitudinally. The record originates from a study of blood T cell repertoires in COVID-19. About the research overall: The study drew acute and convalescent COVID-19 samples from the United States, Italy and Spain. Sources were T cells, B-cell-depleted T cells, or PBMCs; the material itself was cDNA or gDNA.

In the source study's methods: The assay estimated nucleated cells by amplifying reference gene primers. Clones were sequenced by immunoSEQ multiplex PCR, and TCRdb holds only the in-frame ones, with some missing. V, J and clone size are those of that table, while D and trimming were read from the DNA. The sample carries fewer than 450,000 clones, 87% recorded once. The V segment lost 1 base and the J segment 0 bases; nucleotides outside the gene matches: 6. Germline loops: CDR1 SGHRS, CDR2 YFSETQ. The CDR3 is 16 amino acids. The sequence was obtained from a woman in her 50s with COVID-19, enrolled during active disease. The V gene is TRBV5-1, the J gene TRBJ1-1; 7 bases agree with TRBD1. Sequenced input: peripheral blood. CDR3 in amino acids: CASSLLGGGMNTEAFF. In DNA form, the CDR3 reads TGCGCCAGCAGCTTGTTAGGGGGCGGGATGAACACTGAAGCTTTCTTT.